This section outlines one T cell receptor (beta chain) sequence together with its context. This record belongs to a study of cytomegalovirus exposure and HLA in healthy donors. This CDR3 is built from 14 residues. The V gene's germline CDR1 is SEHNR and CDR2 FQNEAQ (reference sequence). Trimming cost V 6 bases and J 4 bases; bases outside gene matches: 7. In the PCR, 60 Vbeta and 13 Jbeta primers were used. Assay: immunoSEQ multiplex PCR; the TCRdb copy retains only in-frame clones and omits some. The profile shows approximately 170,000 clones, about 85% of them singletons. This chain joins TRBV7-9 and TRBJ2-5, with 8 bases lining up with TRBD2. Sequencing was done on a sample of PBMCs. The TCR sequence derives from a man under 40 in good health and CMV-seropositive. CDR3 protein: CASRAGTRGETQYF. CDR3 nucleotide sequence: TGTGCCAGCAGAGCCGGGACTAGGGGAGAGACCCAGTACTTC.